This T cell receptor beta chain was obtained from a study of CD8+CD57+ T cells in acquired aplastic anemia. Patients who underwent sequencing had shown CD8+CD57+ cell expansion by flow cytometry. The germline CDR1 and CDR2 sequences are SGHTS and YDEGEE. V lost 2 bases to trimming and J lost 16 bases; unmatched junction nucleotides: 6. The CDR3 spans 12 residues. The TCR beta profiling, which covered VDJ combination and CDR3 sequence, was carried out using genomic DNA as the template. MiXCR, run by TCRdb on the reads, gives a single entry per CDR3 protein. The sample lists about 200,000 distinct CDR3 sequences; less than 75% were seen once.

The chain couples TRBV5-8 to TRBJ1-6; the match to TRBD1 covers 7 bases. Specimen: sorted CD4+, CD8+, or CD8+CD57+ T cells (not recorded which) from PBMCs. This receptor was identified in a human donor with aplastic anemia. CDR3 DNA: TGTGCCAGCAGCTTTCGGACAGGCAGACTCCACTTT. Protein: CASSFRTGRLHF.